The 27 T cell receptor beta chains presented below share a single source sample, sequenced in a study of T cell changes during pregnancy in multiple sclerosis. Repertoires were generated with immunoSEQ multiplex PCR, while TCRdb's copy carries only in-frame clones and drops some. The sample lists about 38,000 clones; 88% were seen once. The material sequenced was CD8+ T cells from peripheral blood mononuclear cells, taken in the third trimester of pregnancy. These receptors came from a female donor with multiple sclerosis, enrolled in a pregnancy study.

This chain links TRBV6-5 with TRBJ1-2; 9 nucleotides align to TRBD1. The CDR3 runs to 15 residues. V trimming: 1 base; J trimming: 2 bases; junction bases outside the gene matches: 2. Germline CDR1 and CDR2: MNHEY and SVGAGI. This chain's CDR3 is CASSYWDRVNYGYTF. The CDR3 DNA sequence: TGTGCCAGCAGTTACTGGGACAGGGTGAACTATGGCTACACCTTC.

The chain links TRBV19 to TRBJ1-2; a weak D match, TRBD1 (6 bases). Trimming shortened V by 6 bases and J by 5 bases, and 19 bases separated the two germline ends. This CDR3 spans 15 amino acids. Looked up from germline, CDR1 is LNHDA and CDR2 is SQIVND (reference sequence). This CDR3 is CASRGGLTPSYGYTF. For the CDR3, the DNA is TGTGCCAGTAGGGGGGGGCTAACGCCGTCTTATGGCTACACCTTC. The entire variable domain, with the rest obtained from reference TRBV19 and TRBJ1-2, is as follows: DGGITQSPKYLFRKEGQNVTLSCEQNLNHDAMYWYRQDPGQGLRLIYYSQIVNDFQKGDIAEGYSVSREKKESFPLTVTSAQKNPTAFYLCASRGGLTPSYGYTFGSGTRLTVV.

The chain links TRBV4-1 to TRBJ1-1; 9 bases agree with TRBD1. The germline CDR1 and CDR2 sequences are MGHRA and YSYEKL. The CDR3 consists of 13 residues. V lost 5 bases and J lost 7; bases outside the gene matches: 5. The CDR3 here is CASSVTGGLEAFF. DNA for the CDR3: TGCGCCAGCAGCGTTACAGGGGGCCTTGAAGCTTTCTTT.

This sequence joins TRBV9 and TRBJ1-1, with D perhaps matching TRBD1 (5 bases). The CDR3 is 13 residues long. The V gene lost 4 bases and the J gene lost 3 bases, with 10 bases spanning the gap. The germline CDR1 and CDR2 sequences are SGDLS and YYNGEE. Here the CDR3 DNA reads TGTGCCAGCAGCCCCGGGGGTTACACTGAAGCTTTCTTT. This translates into CASSPGGYTEAFF. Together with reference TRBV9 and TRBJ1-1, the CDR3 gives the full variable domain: DSGVTQTPKHLITATGQRVTLRCSPRSGDLSVYWYQQSLDQGLQFLIQYYNGEERAKGNILERFSAQQFPDLHSELNLSSLELGDSALYFCASSPGGYTEAFFGQGTRLTVV.

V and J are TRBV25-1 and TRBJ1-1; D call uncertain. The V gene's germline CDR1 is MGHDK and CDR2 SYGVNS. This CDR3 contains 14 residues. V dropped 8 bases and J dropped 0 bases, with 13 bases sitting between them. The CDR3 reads CASSFNDMNTEAFF. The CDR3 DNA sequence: TGTGCCAGCTCCTTCAACGACATGAACACTGAAGCTTTCTTT.

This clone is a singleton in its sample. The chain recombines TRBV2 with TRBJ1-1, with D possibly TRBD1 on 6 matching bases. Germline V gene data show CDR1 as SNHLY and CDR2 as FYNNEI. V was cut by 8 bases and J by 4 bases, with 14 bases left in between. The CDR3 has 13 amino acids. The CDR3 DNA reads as TGTGCCAGCCACACAGGGAAGCTCACTGAAGCTTTCTTT. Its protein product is CASHTGKLTEAFF.

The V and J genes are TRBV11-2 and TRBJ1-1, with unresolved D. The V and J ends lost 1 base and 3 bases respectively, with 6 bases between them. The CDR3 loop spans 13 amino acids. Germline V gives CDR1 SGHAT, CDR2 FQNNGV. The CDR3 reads CASSLGRYTEAFF. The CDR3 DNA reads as TGTGCCAGCAGCTTAGGGAGGTACACTGAAGCTTTCTTT.

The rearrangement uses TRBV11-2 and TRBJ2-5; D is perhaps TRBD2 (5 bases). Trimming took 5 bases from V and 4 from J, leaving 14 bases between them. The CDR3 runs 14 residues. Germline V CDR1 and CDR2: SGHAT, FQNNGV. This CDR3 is CASSGSDSGETQYF. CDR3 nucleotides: TGTGCCAGCAGCGGGTCGGACTCGGGAGAGACCCAGTACTTC.

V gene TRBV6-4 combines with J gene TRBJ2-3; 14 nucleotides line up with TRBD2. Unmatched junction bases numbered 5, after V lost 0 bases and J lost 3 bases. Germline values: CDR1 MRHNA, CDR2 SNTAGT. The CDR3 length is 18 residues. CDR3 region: CASSDSPTSGGATDTQYF. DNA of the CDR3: TGTGCCAGCAGTGACTCTCCGACTAGCGGGGGGGCGACAGATACGCAGTATTTT.

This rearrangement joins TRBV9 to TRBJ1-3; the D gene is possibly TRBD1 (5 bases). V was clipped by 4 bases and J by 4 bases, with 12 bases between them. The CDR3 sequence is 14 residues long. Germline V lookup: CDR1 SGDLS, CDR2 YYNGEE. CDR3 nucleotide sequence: TGTGCCAGCAGCTCTGGGACTTGGGGAAACACCATATATTTT. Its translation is CASSSGTWGNTIYF.

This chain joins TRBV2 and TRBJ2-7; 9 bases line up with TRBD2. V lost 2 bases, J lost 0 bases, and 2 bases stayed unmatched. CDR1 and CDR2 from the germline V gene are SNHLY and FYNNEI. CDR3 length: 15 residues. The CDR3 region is CASSESGGFSYEQYF. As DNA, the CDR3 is TGTGCCAGCAGTGAAAGCGGGGGGTTCTCCTACGAGCAGTACTTC. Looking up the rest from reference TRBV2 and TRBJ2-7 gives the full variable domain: EPEVTQTPSHQVTQMGQEVILRCVPISNHLYFYWYRQILGQKVEFLVSFYNNEISEKSEIFDDQFSVERPDGSNFTLKIRSTKLEDSAMYFCASSESGGFSYEQYFGPGTRLTVT.

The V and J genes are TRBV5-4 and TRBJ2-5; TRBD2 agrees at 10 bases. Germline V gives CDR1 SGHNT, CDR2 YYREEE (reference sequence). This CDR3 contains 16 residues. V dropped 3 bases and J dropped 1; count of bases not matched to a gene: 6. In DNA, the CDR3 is TGTGCCAGCAGCTGGGGAGCGGGGGGGCCCCAAGAGACCCAGTACTTC. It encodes CASSWGAGGPQETQYF.

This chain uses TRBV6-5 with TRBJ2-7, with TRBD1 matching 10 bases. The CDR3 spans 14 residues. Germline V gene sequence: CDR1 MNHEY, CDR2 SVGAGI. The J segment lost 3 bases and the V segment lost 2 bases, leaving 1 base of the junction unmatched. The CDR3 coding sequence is TGTGCCAGCAGTTACGGACAGGGGGTCTACGAGCAGTACTTC. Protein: CASSYGQGVYEQYF.

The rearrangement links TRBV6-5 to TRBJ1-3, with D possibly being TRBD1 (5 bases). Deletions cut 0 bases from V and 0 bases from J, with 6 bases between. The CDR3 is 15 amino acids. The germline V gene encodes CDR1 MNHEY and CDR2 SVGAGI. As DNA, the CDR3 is TGTGCCAGCAGTTACTCGGGGCCCTCTGGAAACACCATATATTTT. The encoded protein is CASSYSGPSGNTIYF.

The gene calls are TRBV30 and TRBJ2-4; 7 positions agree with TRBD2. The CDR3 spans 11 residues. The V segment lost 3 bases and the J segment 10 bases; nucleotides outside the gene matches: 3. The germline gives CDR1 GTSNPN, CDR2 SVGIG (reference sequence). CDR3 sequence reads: CAWRLASIQYF. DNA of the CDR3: TGTGCCTGGAGACTAGCGAGTATTCAGTACTTC.

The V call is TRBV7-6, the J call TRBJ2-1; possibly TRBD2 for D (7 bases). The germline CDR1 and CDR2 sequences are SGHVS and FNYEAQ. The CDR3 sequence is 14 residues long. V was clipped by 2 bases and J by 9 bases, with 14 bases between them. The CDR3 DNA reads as TGTGCCAGCAGCTTACAACTAGGGGGGGCTGAGCAGTTCTTC. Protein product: CASSLQLGGAEQFF. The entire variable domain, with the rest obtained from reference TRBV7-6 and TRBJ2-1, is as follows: GAGVSQSPRYKVTKRGQDVALRCDPISGHVSLYWYRQALGQGPEFLTYFNYEAQQDKSGLPNDRFSAERPEGSISTLTIQRTEQRDSAMYRCASSLQLGGAEQFFGPGTRLTVL.

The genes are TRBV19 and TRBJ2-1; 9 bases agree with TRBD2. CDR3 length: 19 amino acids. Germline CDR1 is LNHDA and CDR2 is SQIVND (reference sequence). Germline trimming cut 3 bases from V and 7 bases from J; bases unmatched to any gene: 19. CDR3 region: CASSIDLVVWRGGWNEQFF. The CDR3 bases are TGTGCCAGTAGTATTGATCTCGTGGTGTGGCGGGGGGGATGGAATGAGCAGTTCTTC.

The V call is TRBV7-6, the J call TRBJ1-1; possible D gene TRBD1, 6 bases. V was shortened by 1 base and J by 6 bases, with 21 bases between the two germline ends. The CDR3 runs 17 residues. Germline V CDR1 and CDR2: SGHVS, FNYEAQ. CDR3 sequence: CASSLEAGEYWAPEAFF. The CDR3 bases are TGTGCCAGCAGCTTAGAGGCAGGGGAGTATTGGGCCCCTGAAGCTTTCTTT. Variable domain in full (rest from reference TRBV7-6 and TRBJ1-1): GAGVSQSPRYKVTKRGQDVALRCDPISGHVSLYWYRQALGQGPEFLTYFNYEAQQDKSGLPNDRFSAERPEGSISTLTIQRTEQRDSAMYRCASSLEAGEYWAPEAFFGQGTRLTVV.

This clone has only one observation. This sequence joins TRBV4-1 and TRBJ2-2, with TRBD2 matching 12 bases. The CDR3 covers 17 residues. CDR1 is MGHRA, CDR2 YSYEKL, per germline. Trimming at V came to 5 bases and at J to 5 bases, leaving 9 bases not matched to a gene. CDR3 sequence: CASSYDASGGATGELFF. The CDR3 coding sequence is TGCGCCAGCAGCTACGACGCTAGCGGGGGGGCAACCGGGGAGCTGTTTTTT.

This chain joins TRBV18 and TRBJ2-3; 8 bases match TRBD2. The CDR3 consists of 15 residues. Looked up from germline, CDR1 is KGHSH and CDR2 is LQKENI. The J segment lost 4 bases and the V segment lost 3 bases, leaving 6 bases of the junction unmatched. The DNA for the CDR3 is TGTGCCAGCTCACCCGATAGCGGGGTGGCAGATACGCAGTATTTT. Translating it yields CASSPDSGVADTQYF.

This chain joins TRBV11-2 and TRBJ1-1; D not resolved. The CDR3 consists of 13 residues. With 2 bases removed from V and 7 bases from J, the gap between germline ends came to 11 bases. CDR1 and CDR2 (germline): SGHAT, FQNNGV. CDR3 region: CASSLIPGNEAFF. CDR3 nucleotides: TGTGCCAGCAGCTTAATTCCCGGGAATGAAGCTTTCTTT.

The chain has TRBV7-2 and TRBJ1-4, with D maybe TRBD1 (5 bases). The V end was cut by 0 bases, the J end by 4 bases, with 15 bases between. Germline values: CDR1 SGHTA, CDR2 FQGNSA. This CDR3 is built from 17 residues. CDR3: CASSLASAQGLNEKLFF. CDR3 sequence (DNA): TGTGCCAGCAGCTTAGCTTCGGCCCAGGGACTTAATGAAAAACTGTTTTTT. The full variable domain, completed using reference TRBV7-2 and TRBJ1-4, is GAGVSQSPSNKVTEKGKDVELRCDPISGHTALYWYRQSLGQGLEFLIYFQGNSAPDKSGLPSDRFSAERTGGSVSTLTIQRTQQEDSAVYLCASSLASAQGLNEKLFFGSGTQLSVL.

DNA for the CDR3: TGTGCCAGCAGCTCCCCTGATGGAGCCTTTGAAGCTTTCTTT. This gives the protein CASSSPDGAFEAFF. The rearrangement links TRBV2 to TRBJ1-1; D is undetermined. CDR1 is SNHLY and CDR2 is FYNNEI in the germline V gene. The CDR3 length is 14 residues. The V end was cut by 6 bases, the J end by 7 bases, with 18 bases between.

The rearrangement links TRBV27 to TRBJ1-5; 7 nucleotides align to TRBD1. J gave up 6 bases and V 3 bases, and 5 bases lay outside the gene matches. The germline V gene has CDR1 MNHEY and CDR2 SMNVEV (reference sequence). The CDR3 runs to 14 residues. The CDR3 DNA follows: TGTGCCAGCAGTTTGATACAGGGGATTCAGCCCCAGCATTTT. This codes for CASSLIQGIQPQHF.

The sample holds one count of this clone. CDR3 coding DNA: TGTGCCACTAAACAGTGGGGGGGAGCCTACTATGGCTACACCTTC. Translation gives CATKQWGGAYYGYTF. The V and J genes are TRBV6-1 and TRBJ1-2; a possible D gene is TRBD1 (5 bases). This CDR3 spans 15 amino acids. V was trimmed by 10 bases and J by 3 bases, leaving 21 bases between them. CDR1 is MNHNS and CDR2 is SASEGT in the germline V gene.

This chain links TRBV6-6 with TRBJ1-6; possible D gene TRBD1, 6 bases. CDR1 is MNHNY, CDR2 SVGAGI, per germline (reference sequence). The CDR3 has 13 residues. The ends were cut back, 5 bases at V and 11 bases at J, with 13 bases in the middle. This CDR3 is CASSRQDSPPLHF. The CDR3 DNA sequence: TGTGCCAGCAGTCGACAGGATTCTCCACCCCTCCACTTT.

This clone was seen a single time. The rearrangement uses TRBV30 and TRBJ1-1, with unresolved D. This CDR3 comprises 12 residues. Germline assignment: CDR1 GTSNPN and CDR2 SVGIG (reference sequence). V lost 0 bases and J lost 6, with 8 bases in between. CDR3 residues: CAWSVREAEAFF. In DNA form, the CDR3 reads TGTGCCTGGAGTGTACGGGAGGCTGAAGCTTTCTTT. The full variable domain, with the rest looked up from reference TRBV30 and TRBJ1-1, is SQTIHQWPATLVQPVGSPLSLECTVEGTSNPNLYWYRQAAGRGLQLLFYSVGIGQISSEVPQNLSASRPQDRQFILSSKKLLLSDSGFYLCAWSVREAEAFFGQGTRLTVV.